One sample yielded the 26 T cell receptor beta chains listed below, sequenced in a study of blood T cell repertoires in COVID-19. This table comes from immunoSEQ multiplex PCR, and its TCRdb copy is limited to in-frame clones, with some not included. The sample consists of roughly 100,000 clones, under 90% of them appearing once. The sequenced sample consisted of peripheral blood. These receptors all come from a man older than 75 with acute or convalescent COVID-19.

V is TRBV7-3 and J is TRBJ2-1, with D possibly matching TRBD1 (6 bases). CDR1 SGHTA and CDR2 FQGTGA come from the germline V gene. V lost 4 bases to trimming and J lost 2 bases, with 12 bases between them. CDR3 length: 15 residues. The DNA for the CDR3 is TGTGCCAGCAGCTCGAGGGGGTTGCCCTACAATGAGCAGTTCTTC. Its protein product is CASSSRGLPYNEQFF.

The chain carries TRBV6-5 and TRBJ1-1; D not resolved. CDR1 and CDR2 from the germline V gene are MNHEY and SVGAGI. The CDR3 runs to 11 residues. Deletions cut 2 bases from V and 11 bases from J, with 9 bases between. The CDR3 sequence: CASSYGFGAFF. The CDR3 DNA follows: TGTGCCAGCAGTTACGGCTTCGGGGCTTTCTTT.

This clone has a handful of counts. This chain connects TRBV9 to TRBJ1-1; 8 nucleotides align to TRBD1. Germline lookup yields CDR1 SGDLS and CDR2 YYNGEE. This CDR3 is 15 amino acids long. Trimming took 4 bases from V and 0 from J; bases not matched to a gene: 5. The CDR3: CASSPRQGMNTEAFF. CDR3 coding DNA: TGTGCCAGCAGCCCTCGACAGGGGATGAACACTGAAGCTTTCTTT.

V is TRBV6-6 and J is TRBJ1-1, with 7 nucleotides matching TRBD1. This CDR3 is built from 15 residues. From germline, CDR1 is MNHNY and CDR2 SVGAGI (reference sequence). With 2 bases clipped from V and 1 base from J, the junction kept 4 bases outside the gene matches. The CDR3 sequence is CASSYGTATNTEAFF. CDR3 sequence (DNA): TGTGCCAGCAGTTACGGGACAGCCACGAACACTGAAGCTTTCTTT.

The DNA of the CDR3 is TGTGCCAGCAGTCTACGAACTAGCTCCTACGAGCAGTACTTC. It is translated as CASSLRTSSYEQYF. The rearrangement uses TRBV6-5 and TRBJ2-7; D possibly corresponds to TRBD2 (5 bases). CDR1 MNHEY and CDR2 SVGAGI come from the germline V gene. V lost 5 bases and J lost 0, with 11 bases in between. The CDR3 covers 14 residues.

The V gene is TRBV6-2 or TRBV6-3, the J gene TRBJ2-2; 8 bases are a match to TRBD2. V lost 4 bases and J lost 8; bases outside the gene matches: 12. CDR3 length equals 16 residues. Germline loops: CDR1 MNHEY, CDR2 SVGEGT. The CDR3 spells CASSSPGLDRAGELFF. DNA for the CDR3: TGTGCCAGCAGTTCTCCGGGACTAGATCGGGCGGGGGAGCTGTTTTTT.

The rearrangement links TRBV19 to TRBJ2-1; possibly TRBD2 for D (7 bases). The CDR3 spans 15 residues. With 6 bases removed from V and 6 bases from J, the gap between germline ends came to 18 bases. Germline V gives CDR1 LNHDA, CDR2 SQIVND (reference sequence). CDR3 in amino acids: CASSRGGGLANEQFF. Written as DNA, the CDR3 is TGTGCCAGTAGCCGAGGGGGGGGACTCGCCAATGAGCAGTTCTTC.

The chain links TRBV12-3 or TRBV12-4 to TRBJ2-1; TRBD1 agrees at 8 bases. The CDR3 has 13 residues. V shed 5 bases and J 8 bases; nucleotides not matched to a gene: 5. CDR3 nucleotides: TGTGCCAGCAGTCAGGACAGGGTGGATGAGCAGTTCTTC. This gives the protein CASSQDRVDEQFF.

This chain connects TRBV3-1 (or the pseudogene TRBV3-2) to TRBJ1-2; the D gene is possibly TRBD1 (5 bases). The length of the CDR3 is 18 residues. The V gene's germline CDR1 is LGHDT and CDR2 YNNKEL (reference sequence). Trimming took 0 bases from V and 2 from J, leaving 19 bases between them. DNA of the CDR3: TGTGCCAGCAGCCAAGATTTCTCTCGCGGGGGGAACAACTATGGCTACACCTTC. It specifies CASSQDFSRGGNNYGYTF.

The chain couples TRBV5-1 to TRBJ2-5; TRBD2 matches 11 bases. The CDR3 totals 14 residues. Losses at the gene ends were 5 bases for V and 10 bases for J; bases not matched to a gene: 10. From germline, CDR1 is SGHRS and CDR2 YFSETQ. The CDR3 nucleotides read TGCGCCAGCAGGGGTACTAGCGGGAGAACGCACCAGTACTTC. Amino acids: CASRGTSGRTHQYF.

The rearrangement uses TRBV4-1 and TRBJ1-5; no definite D call. CDR1 MGHRA and CDR2 YSYEKL come from the germline V gene. The CDR3 contains 13 residues. V lost 3 bases to trimming and J lost 6 bases, with 9 bases between them. This CDR3 is CASSQGRGQPQHF. DNA of the CDR3: TGCGCCAGCAGCCAGGGTCGAGGTCAGCCCCAGCATTTT.

V and J are TRBV28 and TRBJ2-3; tentatively, D is TRBD2 (7 bases). The CDR3 has 17 amino acids. Looked up from germline, CDR1 is MDHEN and CDR2 is SYDVKM. V lost 2 bases, J lost 0 bases, and 15 bases lay in between. CDR3 nucleotide sequence: TGTGCCAGCAGTTTACCTCCGGGGGGCTCTAGCACAGATACGCAGTATTTT. Its protein product is CASSLPPGGSSTDTQYF. Variable domain in full (rest from reference TRBV28 and TRBJ2-3): DVKVTQSSRYLVKRTGEKVFLECVQDMDHENMFWYRQDPGLGLRLIYFSYDVKMKEKGDIPEGYSVSREKKERFSLILESASTNQTSMYLCASSLPPGGSSTDTQYFGPGTRLTVL.

This clone has a single count. Germline is not matched at one junction end, which may reflect a read error. The chain is built from TRBV6-1 and TRBJ1-1; D unclear. Per the germline V gene, CDR1 is MNHNS and CDR2 is SASEGT. This CDR3 spans 14 amino acids. The CDR3 loop is CASTEFGAVTEAFF. CDR3 coding DNA: TGTGCCAGCACTGAATTTGGAGCAGTCACTGAAGCTTTCTTT.

Written as DNA, the CDR3 is TGTGCCAGCAGGCAACAGGGGTCAGATACGCAGTATTTT. The encoded protein is CASRQQGSDTQYF. The V call is TRBV6-5, the J call TRBJ2-3, with 7 bases lining up with TRBD1. V lost 6 bases, J lost 4 bases, and 4 bases stayed unmatched. Germline values: CDR1 MNHEY, CDR2 SVGAGI. The CDR3 length is 13 residues.

The chain is built from TRBV7-3 and TRBJ2-6; no clear D. Trimming stripped 2 bases from V and 4 bases from J, with 12 bases between. CDR1 and CDR2 (germline): SGHTA, FQGTGA. The CDR3 has 16 amino acids. The CDR3 loop is CASSLLGRGGANVLTF. The CDR3 coding sequence is TGTGCCAGCAGCTTACTGGGCCGTGGAGGGGCCAACGTCCTGACTTTC.

The V gene is TRBV28, the J gene TRBJ1-6; D gene unclear. The ends were cut back, 3 bases at V and 7 bases at J, with 10 bases in the middle. Per the germline V gene, CDR1 is MDHEN and CDR2 is SYDVKM. CDR3 length equals 14 residues. DNA for the CDR3: TGTGCCAGCAGTTTGAGGATATGGAATTCACCCCTCCACTTT. Amino acids: CASSLRIWNSPLHF.

This chain links TRBV2 with TRBJ2-5, with D tentatively TRBD2 (5 bases). V lost 5 bases, J lost 4 bases, and 8 bases lay in between. The CDR3 has 12 amino acids. Germline V gene data show CDR1 as SNHLY and CDR2 as FYNNEI. The CDR3 is CASSRGPETQYF. In nucleotides, the CDR3 is TGTGCCAGCAGTCGCGGGCCAGAGACCCAGTACTTC.

The V and J genes are TRBV30 and TRBJ2-2; TRBD1 aligns across 9 bases. Trimming removed 7 bases from V and 0 bases from J; junction bases left unmatched: 9. Germline V gene lookup returns CDR1 GTSNPN and CDR2 SVGIG (reference sequence). This CDR3 contains 16 residues. CDR3 amino acids: CASHRRQGANTGELFF. The DNA of the CDR3 is TGTGCCTCCCACCGCAGACAGGGGGCGAACACCGGGGAGCTGTTTTTT.

J is TRBJ2-3 and V is TRBV21-1; the D call TRBD1 from the table was never checked on the DNA. TRBV21-1 is a documented pseudogene. The CDR3 runs to 15 residues. The CDR3 protein is CASSKDRGRTDTQYF. DNA for the CDR3: TGTGCCAGCAGCAAAGACAGGGGGCGGACAGATACGCAGTATTTT.

J is TRBJ1-1 and V is TRBV28; the D is unclear. The germline V gene has CDR1 MDHEN and CDR2 SYDVKM. The V and J ends lost 5 bases and 5 bases respectively, with 12 bases between them. This CDR3 has 13 residues. The CDR3: CASSAAERTEAFF. CDR3 sequence (DNA): TGTGCCAGCAGTGCCGCTGAACGGACTGAAGCTTTCTTT.

The chain carries TRBV4-1 and TRBJ2-1, with 10 bases lining up with TRBD2. The J segment lost 2 bases and the V segment lost 1 base, leaving 8 bases of the junction unmatched. The CDR3 covers 18 residues. Germline V gene sequence: CDR1 MGHRA, CDR2 YSYEKL. For the CDR3, the DNA is TGCGCCAGCAGCCAAGGGGTAGCGGGAGGAACTGCCTACAATGAGCAGTTCTTC. Translation: CASSQGVAGGTAYNEQFF.

The gene calls are TRBV7-2 and TRBJ2-3; D not certain. V lost 4 bases and J lost 2, with 4 bases in between. This CDR3 region has 12 residues. Germline assignment: CDR1 SGHTA and CDR2 FQGNSA. CDR3 nucleotide sequence: TGTGCCAGCAGCTACTCCACAGATACGCAGTATTTT. This encodes CASSYSTDTQYF.

The rearrangement joins TRBV28 to TRBJ1-2; D gene unclear. Deletions cut 6 bases from V and 4 bases from J, with 9 bases between. Germline CDR1 reads MDHEN; CDR2 reads SYDVKM. CDR3 size: 12 residues. CDR3 amino acids: CASRSPVYGYTF. CDR3 in DNA: TGTGCCAGCAGATCTCCTGTCTATGGCTACACCTTC.

The chain uses TRBV10-3 and TRBJ1-1; D is perhaps TRBD1 (5 bases). Germline V gene data show CDR1 as ENHRY and CDR2 as SYGVKD. This CDR3 has 16 residues. V lost 0 bases and J lost 3, with 14 bases in between. CDR3 DNA sequence: TGTGCCATCAGTGAGTCGCCAGGGCGTTCGGACACTGAAGCTTTCTTT. It codes for CAISESPGRSDTEAFF.

The chain carries TRBV10-3 and TRBJ2-7; 9 nucleotides align to TRBD1. V dropped 6 bases and J dropped 3; count of bases not matched to a gene: 6. This CDR3 comprises 14 residues. Germline-derived CDR1 and CDR2 are ENHRY and SYGVKD. CDR3 protein: CAIRMTGGSYEQYF. Here the CDR3 DNA reads TGTGCCATCAGGATGACAGGGGGAAGCTACGAGCAGTACTTC.

This clone was seen only a few times. The chain employs TRBV2 and TRBJ1-1; D unclear. The CDR3 loop spans 11 amino acids. From germline, CDR1 is SNHLY and CDR2 FYNNEI. V lost 7 bases and J lost 7, with 10 bases in between. For the CDR3, the DNA is TGTGCCAGCACTGTAGTCGGTGAAGCTTTCTTT. It yields the protein CASTVVGEAFF.